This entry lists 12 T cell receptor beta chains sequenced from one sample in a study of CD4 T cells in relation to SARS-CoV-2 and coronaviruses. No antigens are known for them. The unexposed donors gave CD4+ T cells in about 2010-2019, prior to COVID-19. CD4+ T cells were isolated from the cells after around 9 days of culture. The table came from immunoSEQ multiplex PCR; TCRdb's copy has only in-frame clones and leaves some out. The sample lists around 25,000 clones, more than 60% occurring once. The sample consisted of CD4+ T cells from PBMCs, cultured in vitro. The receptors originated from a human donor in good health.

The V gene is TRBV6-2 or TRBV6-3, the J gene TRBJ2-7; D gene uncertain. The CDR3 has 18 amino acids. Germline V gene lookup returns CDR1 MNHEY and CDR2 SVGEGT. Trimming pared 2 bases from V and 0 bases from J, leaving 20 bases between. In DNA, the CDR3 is TGTGCCAGCAGTTACCCCCTTATTGCCGGGCCGATCTCCTACGAGCAGTACTTC. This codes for CASSYPLIAGPISYEQYF.

CDR3 coding DNA: TGCGCCAGCAGCCAAGTTATAGCGGGGGGGACCGGGGAGCTGTTTTTT. Its translation: CASSQVIAGGTGELFF. The chain links TRBV4-1 to TRBJ2-2; 11 nucleotides align to TRBD2. The junction had 3 bases not matched to a gene; V was cut back by 1 base and J by 5 bases. This CDR3 has 16 amino acids. The V gene's germline CDR1 is MGHRA and CDR2 YSYEKL.

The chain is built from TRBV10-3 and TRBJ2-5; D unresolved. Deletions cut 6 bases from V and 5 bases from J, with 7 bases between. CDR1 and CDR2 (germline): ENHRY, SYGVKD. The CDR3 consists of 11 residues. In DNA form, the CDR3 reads TGTGCCATCAGGGGTGTTGAGACCCAGTACTTC. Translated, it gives CAIRGVETQYF.

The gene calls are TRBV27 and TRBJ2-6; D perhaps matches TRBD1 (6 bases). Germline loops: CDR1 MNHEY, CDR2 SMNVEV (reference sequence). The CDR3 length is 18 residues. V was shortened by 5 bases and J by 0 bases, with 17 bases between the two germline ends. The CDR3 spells CASSPTGYRLSGANVLTF. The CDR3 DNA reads TGTGCCAGCAGTCCTACAGGGTACCGGCTCTCTGGGGCCAACGTCCTGACTTTC.

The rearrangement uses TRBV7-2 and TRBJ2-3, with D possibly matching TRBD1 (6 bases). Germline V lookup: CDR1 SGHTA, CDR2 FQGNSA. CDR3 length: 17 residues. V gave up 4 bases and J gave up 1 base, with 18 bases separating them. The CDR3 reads CASSSRQANMGTDTQYF. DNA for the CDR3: TGTGCCAGCAGCTCCCGACAGGCGAATATGGGCACAGATACGCAGTATTTT.

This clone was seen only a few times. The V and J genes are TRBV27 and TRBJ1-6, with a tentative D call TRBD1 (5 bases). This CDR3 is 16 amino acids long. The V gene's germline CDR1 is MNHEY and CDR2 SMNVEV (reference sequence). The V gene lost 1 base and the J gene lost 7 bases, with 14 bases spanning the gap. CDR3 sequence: CASSLFIGTGNSPLHF. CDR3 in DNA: TGTGCCAGCAGTTTATTTATAGGGACGGGAAATTCACCCCTCCACTTT.

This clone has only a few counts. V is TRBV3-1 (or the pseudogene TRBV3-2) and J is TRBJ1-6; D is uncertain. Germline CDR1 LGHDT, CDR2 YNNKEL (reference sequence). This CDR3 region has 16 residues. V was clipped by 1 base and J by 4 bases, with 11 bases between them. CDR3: CASSQVTTIYNSPLHF. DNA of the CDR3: TGTGCCAGCAGCCAAGTAACCACAATTTATAATTCACCCCTCCACTTT.

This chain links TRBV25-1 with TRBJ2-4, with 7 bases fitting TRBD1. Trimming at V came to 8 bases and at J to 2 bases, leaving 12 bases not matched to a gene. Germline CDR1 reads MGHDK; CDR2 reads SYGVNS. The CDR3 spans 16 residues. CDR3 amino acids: CASGGQRVLTKNIQYF. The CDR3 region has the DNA TGTGCCAGCGGGGGACAGAGGGTGCTAACCAAAAACATTCAGTACTTC.

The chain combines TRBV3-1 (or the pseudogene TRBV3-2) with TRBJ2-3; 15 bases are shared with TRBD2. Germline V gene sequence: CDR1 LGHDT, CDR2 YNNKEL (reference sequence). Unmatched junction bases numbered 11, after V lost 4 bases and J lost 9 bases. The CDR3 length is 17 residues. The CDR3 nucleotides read TGTGCCAGCAGCCCCCAGGGACTAGCGGGAGGCCCCGGAACGCAGTATTTT. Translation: CASSPQGLAGGPGTQYF.

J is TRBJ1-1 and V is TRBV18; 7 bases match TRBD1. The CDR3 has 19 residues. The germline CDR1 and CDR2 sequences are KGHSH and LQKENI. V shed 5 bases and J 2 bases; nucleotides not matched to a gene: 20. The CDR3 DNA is TGTGCCAGCTCAACCCTACAGGGGTCCTTACGAGATTCTAACACTGAAGCTTTCTTT. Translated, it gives CASSTLQGSLRDSNTEAFF.

The CDR3 sequence is CSVVPDRAALRYTF. The CDR3 bases are TGCAGCGTTGTCCCTGACAGGGCTGCCCTCCGCTACACCTTC. The chain is built from TRBV29-1 and TRBJ1-2; 7 positions agree with TRBD1. The germline CDR1 and CDR2 sequences are SQVTM and ANQGSEA. The CDR3 is 14 residues long. V gave up 4 bases and J gave up 9 bases; unmatched junction bases: 14. The whole variable domain, remainder taken from reference TRBV29-1 and TRBJ1-2, is SAVISQKPSRDICQRGTSLTIQCQVDSQVTMMFWYRQQPGQSLTLIATANQGSEATYESGFVIDKFPISRPNLTFSTLTVSNMSPEDSSIYLCSVVPDRAALRYTFGSGTRLTVV.

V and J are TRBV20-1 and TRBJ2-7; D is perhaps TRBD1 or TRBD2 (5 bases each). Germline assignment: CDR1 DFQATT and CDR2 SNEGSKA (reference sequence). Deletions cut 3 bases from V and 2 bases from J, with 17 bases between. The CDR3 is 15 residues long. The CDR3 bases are TGCAGTGCTAGTCCCTCGGGGCCAGTCACCTACGAGCAGTACTTC. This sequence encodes CSASPSGPVTYEQYF.